The TCR beta chain under discussion was sequenced for a study of T cell changes during pregnancy in multiple sclerosis. Sequencing used immunoSEQ multiplex PCR; TCRdb keeps in-frame clones, though not all of them. This table holds approximately 58,000 clones, about 90% found once. CDR3 length equals 14 residues. J lost 5 bases, V lost 6 bases, and 6 bases had no gene match. Germline V gene sequence: CDR1 KGHSH, CDR2 LQKENI. The specimen comprised peripheral blood, sampled in the second trimester of pregnancy. The receptor comes from a female donor in good health, enrolled as a control in a pregnancy study. The rearrangement uses TRBV18 and TRBJ1-4; TRBD1 matches 7 bases. CDR3 sequence reads: CASSLQGMNEKLFF. For the CDR3, the DNA is TGTGCCAGCTCGCTACAGGGGATGAATGAAAAACTGTTTTTT.